This T cell receptor (beta chain) was documented in a study of shared clonotypes between healthy human individuals. Study conclusions and caveats: Donor clonotype sharing was expected to depend on sequencing depth.

In regard to this clone: Its antigen is currently unknown.

The germline CDR1 and CDR2 sequences are SQVTM and ANQGSEA. CDR3 length: 11 residues. The ends were cut back, 2 bases at V and 6 bases at J, with 5 bases in the middle. Per the study methods: ImmunoSEQ only sent back junction sequences with no quality scores, so filtering was done differently. Here immunoSEQ multiplex PCR was the method, and the copy in TCRdb shows in-frame clones only, minus some. D and trimming come from the DNA, and the V and J calls and clone size come from that table. Found here are some 2.1 million clones, about 95% of them singletons; the top ten hold more than 0.1%. J is TRBJ2-4 and V is TRBV29-1; D gene uncertain. The specimen sequenced was naive CD4+ T cells sorted from blood. Specified subset: CD45RA+ positively selected. The clonotype originates from a man aged 18 to 29 in good health. The CDR3 is CSVEQINIQYF. In DNA form, the CDR3 reads TGCAGCGTTGAACAGATAAACATTCAGTACTTC. Looking up the rest from reference TRBV29-1 and TRBJ2-4 gives the full variable domain: SAVISQKPSRDICQRGTSLTIQCQVDSQVTMMFWYRQQPGQSLTLIATANQGSEATYESGFVIDKFPISRPNLTFSTLTVSNMSPEDSSIYLCSVEQINIQYFGAGTRLSVL.